Below, one T cell receptor (beta chain) is given with its context. Sequencing used immunoSEQ multiplex PCR; TCRdb keeps in-frame clones, though not all of them. This repertoire shows about 52,000 clones, over 65% found once; its top ten account for roughly 1.4%. This entry comes from a study of PD-L1 blockade in urothelial cancer. Study details: Male sex and bladder-origin urothelial cancer characterized about 85% of the roughly 29 patients. Blood underwent analysis 3 weeks (second dose) and 6 weeks after treatment began.

CDR1 is LNHDA, CDR2 SQIVND, per germline (reference sequence). The CDR3 covers 14 residues. V dropped 4 bases and J dropped 1; count of bases not matched to a gene: 2. Time point indicated: pretreatment peripheral blood. The sample here was PBMCs, taken around atezolizumab (anti-PD-L1) treatment. The chain combines TRBV19 with TRBJ2-3; the match to TRBD2 covers 7 bases. This TCR was sampled from a man aged 50 to 59 with urothelial cancer. DNA for the CDR3: TGTGCCAGTAGTAAGCGGGGACGCACAGATACGCAGTATTTT. Translation gives CASSKRGRTDTQYF.